These T cell receptor beta chains were read from a single sample in a study of shared clonotypes between healthy human individuals. Produced via immunoSEQ multiplex PCR; TCRdb's table is partial and in-frame only. The repertoire holds about 680,000 clones, about two thirds seen once, with around 2% in the top ten. The sample taken for sequencing was memory CD4+ T cells sorted from blood. The origin of the receptors is a woman aged 30 to 39 in good health. The CDR3 runs from the conserved cysteine through the conserved F or W. D genes are given only for firm matches. Clone size is given for some rows only: seen once, a few or many times, or a class if the clone is expanded.

d_call	v_call	cdr3_length	j_call	clone_size	cdr3_nt	cdr3_aa
TRBD1	TRBV18	17	TRBJ2-2	-	TGTGCCAGCTCACCGAATCCCGGGACAGTAAACACCGGGGAGCTGTTTTTT	CASSPNPGTVNTGELFF
TRBD1	TRBV28	15	TRBJ1-2	-	TGTGCCACCCAGGGGACGGGACAGGGGAACTATGGCTACACCTTC	CATQGTGQGNYGYTF
TRBD2	TRBV6-1	15	TRBJ2-1	-	TGTGCCAGCAGTGAAGAAGGACTAGTTCCCGGTGAGCAGTTCTTC	CASSEEGLVPGEQFF
TRBD1	TRBV2	16	TRBJ1-1	-	TGTGCCAGCAGTAATTCAGGGGGCGCCCCGAACACTGAAGCTTTCTTT	CASSNSGGAPNTEAFF
-	TRBV7-9	13	TRBJ1-1	-	TGTGCCAGCAGCTTTGGAGGGAACCCTGAAGCTTTCTTT	CASSFGGNPEAFF
-	TRBV6-6	16	TRBJ2-5	once	TGTGCCAGCAGTTACTCGGCCCGGGACCACCAAGAGACCCAGTACTTC	CASSYSARDHQETQYF
-	TRBV5-5	14	TRBJ2-7	once	TGTGCCAGCAGCCCCCCCACGGGAGCGTGGGAGCAGTACTTC	CASSPPTGAWEQYF
-	TRBV18	15	TRBJ2-3	few	TGTGCCAGCTCACCAGACTACCTCAGCACAGATACGCAGTATTTT	CASSPDYLSTDTQYF
TRBD1	TRBV11-1	13	TRBJ1-4	few	TGTGCCAGCAGCAGGGGGACAGAAGAAAAACTGTTTTTT	CASSRGTEEKLFF
-	TRBV7-9	16	TRBJ1-1	-	TGTGCCAGCAGCTTAGCCTCGATACTTCGTAACACTGAAGCTTTCTTT	CASSLASILRNTEAFF
TRBD1	TRBV5-4	17	TRBJ1-2	-	TGTGCCAGCAGCCTCCGGGGGACACAAGGGACAGCGGGTGGCTACACCTTC	CASSLRGTQGTAGGYTF
-	TRBV28	14	TRBJ1-5	-	TGTGCCAGCCGAATCCCAAATTCAGGTCAGCCCCAGCATTTT	CASRIPNSGQPQHF
-	TRBV12-2	21	TRBJ2-2	once	TGTGCAAGTCGCTTAGCCCAACCCACGAGGACAGGGGTTTTCGTGTCCGGGGAGCTGTTTTTT	CASRLAQPTRTGVFVSGELFF
TRBD1	TRBV19	14	TRBJ2-2	many	TGTGCCAGTATGACAGGGGTCGGCACCGGGGAGCTGTTTTTT	CASMTGVGTGELFF
TRBD1	TRBV28	15	TRBJ2-1	-	TGTGCCAGCCAGGGACAGGGGGTTTCCTACAATGAGCAGTTCTTC	CASQGQGVSYNEQFF
-	TRBV19	14	TRBJ2-7	-	TGTGCCAGTAGTATAGGCGTAGCCTTAGGCGAGCAGTACTTC	CASSIGVALGEQYF
-	TRBV20-1	11	TRBJ2-1	once	TGCAGTGCTAGTATAGCGGATGAGCAGTTCTTC	CSASIADEQFF
TRBD2	TRBV5-1	19	TRBJ2-3	once	TGCGCCAGCAGAGAGCCGCGGGCTAGCGGAGCCCGTAGCACAGATACGCAGTATTTT	CASREPRASGARSTDTQYF
-	TRBV30	13	TRBJ1-2	-	TGTGCCTGGAGTGTACGGGGGAGCTATGGCTACACCTTC	CAWSVRGSYGYTF
TRBD2	TRBV11-2	15	TRBJ2-2	-	TGTGCCAGCAGCTTCGACGGGAGGGCCGCCGGGGAGCTGTTTTTT	CASSFDGRAAGELFF
TRBD1	TRBV11-1	13	TRBJ2-7	-	TGTGCCAGCAGCTCCTACTCAGGACAGGGGTGGTACTTC	CASSSYSGQGWYF
TRBD1	TRBV10-3	13	TRBJ1-1	few	TGTGCCATCACCCCGACAGGGAGGACTGAAGCTTTCTTT	CAITPTGRTEAFF
-	TRBV7-8	15	TRBJ1-5	many	TGTGCCAGCAGCTTTTTGGGTCCCCTCAATCAGCCCCAGCATTTT	CASSFLGPLNQPQHF
TRBD1	TRBV7-9	18	TRBJ1-3	-	TGTGCCAGCAGCTTAGCCTTCCGGGACAGGGTTTCTGGAAACACCATATATTTT	CASSLAFRDRVSGNTIYF
-	TRBV10-3	14	TRBJ1-4	-	TGTGCCATCAGTGAGCGTCAGGGTGGGGAAAAACTGTTTTTT	CAISERQGGEKLFF
-	TRBV5-1	15	TRBJ2-7	-	TGCGCCAGCAGCTTGGCCGCCCTAAGCTCCTACGAGCAGTACTTC	CASSLAALSSYEQYF
TRBD1	TRBV19	14	TRBJ2-7	few	TGTGCCAGTAGGGACAGGGGTTCGGTGGGCGAGCAGTACTTC	CASRDRGSVGEQYF
TRBD1	TRBV28	12	TRBJ2-7	once	TGTGCCAGCAGCCCCGATCGGACAGGGCAGTACTTC	CASSPDRTGQYF
-	TRBV2	13	TRBJ1-2	once	TGTGCCAGCAGTTTGGGACGAGAAGGGGGCTACACCTTC	CASSLGREGGYTF
TRBD2	TRBV29-1	14	TRBJ2-5	few	TGCAGCGTCCTCACTAGCGGGGTCCAAGAGACCCAGTACTTC	CSVLTSGVQETQYF
-	TRBV29-1	17	TRBJ2-2	-	TGCAGCGTTGACTTACGGGACGGCCCCGCGAACACCGGGGAGCTGTTTTTT	CSVDLRDGPANTGELFF
TRBD2	TRBV19	19	TRBJ2-5	-	TGTGCCAGTAGTACGGCGTCGACTAGCGGGAGCTGGTCTAAAGAGACCCAGTACTTC	CASSTASTSGSWSKETQYF
TRBD1	TRBV10-3	12	TRBJ2-7	-	TGTGCCATGGGACAGGGGGGTTACGAGCAGTACTTC	CAMGQGGYEQYF
TRBD2	TRBV19	13	TRBJ2-2	few	TGTGCCACTTCGACTAGCGGGAGGGGGGAGCTGTTTTTT	CATSTSGRGELFF
-	TRBV5-1	12	TRBJ1-2	-	TGCGCCAGCAGCTTGGACAGATATGGCTACACCTTC	CASSLDRYGYTF
-	TRBV7-2	14	TRBJ1-2	-	TGTGCCAGCAGCGAAAGGGGGTTGAACTATGGCTACACCTTC	CASSERGLNYGYTF
TRBD1	TRBV29-1	14	TRBJ2-2	many	TGCAGCGTTGGGGGACAGGGGGTCGTAAGGGAGCTGTTTTTT	CSVGGQGVVRELFF
-	TRBV5-1	14	TRBJ2-6	few	TGCGCCAGCAGCTCAGGGGTAGGGGCCAACGTCCTGACTTTC	CASSSGVGANVLTF
-	TRBV19	13	TRBJ1-5	-	TGTGCCAGTAGTATCGGGACACCGCAGCCCCAGCATTTT	CASSIGTPQPQHF
-	TRBV6-1	16	TRBJ1-3	-	TGTGCCAGCAGTGAATTCGGGGCAGCAGAGGGAAACACCATATATTTT	CASSEFGAAEGNTIYF
-	TRBV28	15	TRBJ2-3	-	TGTGCCAGCACAAGTCCGGGACTTAACACAGATACGCAGTATTTT	CASTSPGLNTDTQYF
TRBD2	TRBV5-6	16	TRBJ2-5	-	TGTGCCAGCAGCGCTGGACTAGCGGGAGGGCAAGAGACCCAGTACTTC	CASSAGLAGGQETQYF
TRBD2	TRBV11-2	14	TRBJ2-7	-	TGTGCCAGCAGCTCTGGACTAGCGGAATACGAGCAGTACTTC	CASSSGLAEYEQYF
-	TRBV5-1	15	TRBJ1-3	few	TGCGCCAGCAGCTTGTTCGGAGACTCTGGAAACACCATATATTTT	CASSLFGDSGNTIYF
-	TRBV19	11	TRBJ2-7	-	TGTGCCAGTAGTGGGCCCCGCGAGCAGTACTTC	CASSGPREQYF
TRBD1	TRBV7-9	15	TRBJ1-2	-	TGTGCCAGCAGCCCCTCCGGGACAGGGGAGGGTGGCTACACCTTC	CASSPSGTGEGGYTF
-	TRBV5-1	15	TRBJ2-2	-	TGCGCCAGCAGCAATATGGCAGGGGACACCGGGGAGCTGTTTTTT	CASSNMAGDTGELFF
TRBD1	TRBV4-1	16	TRBJ2-7	-	TGCGCCAGCAGCCAGAGAACCGGGACAGAGAGCTACGAGCAGTACTTC	CASSQRTGTESYEQYF
-	TRBV19	14	TRBJ2-7	-	TGTGCCAGTAGTATAACAGTTCCTTCCTACGAGCAGTACTTC	CASSITVPSYEQYF
TRBD1	TRBV5-4	16	TRBJ2-6	-	TGTGCCAGCAGCGCTGACAGGGGCTCTGGGGCCAACGTCCTGACTTTC	CASSADRGSGANVLTF